What follows are 20 T cell receptor beta chains derived from one specimen sequenced in a study of regulatory T cells in long-lasting Graves disease. Time point reported: persistent/refractory GD, antithyroid drugs over 5 years with positive TRAb. The TCR library was prepared using RNA isolated from PBMCs. CDR3-region Arm-PCR and iRepertoire HTBI primers produced the TCR beta libraries. A single record per CDR3 protein comes from TCRdb applying MiXCR to the multiplex PCR reads. This repertoire shows 300,000 to 400,000 distinct CDR3 sequences, roughly a fifth found once; its top ten account for less than 30%. Sequencing was performed on peripheral blood mononuclear cells (PBMCs), taken when the disease was refractory, from a patient treated with antithyroid drugs. Receptors originate from a female donor with Graves disease.

This clonotype was counted a single time. The chain couples TRBV10-3 to TRBJ2-2; 8 bases are shared with TRBD2. The CDR3 is made up of 17 amino acids. Trimming removed 0 bases from V and 5 bases from J; junction bases left unmatched: 8. Germline V gene sequence: CDR1 ENHRY, CDR2 SYGVKD. DNA for the CDR3: TGTGCCATCAGTGAGTCGGTAGCGGGAAGGCCGACCGGGGAGCTGTTTTTT. Translating gives CAISESVAGRPTGELFF.

The CDR3 DNA reads as TGTGCCATGGGACAGCTAAATAATTCACCCCTCCACTTT. Its protein is CAMGQLNNSPLHF. The rearrangement joins TRBV10-3 to TRBJ1-6; TRBD1 matches 7 bases. Germline-derived CDR1 and CDR2 are ENHRY and SYGVKD. The CDR3 extends over 13 amino acids. Unmatched junction bases numbered 4, after V lost 9 bases and J lost 5 bases.

The chain uses TRBV4-1 and TRBJ2-6; tentative D call: TRBD1 (6 bases). The V end lost 3 bases, the J end lost 2 bases, and 8 bases lay between the germline ends. Germline CDR1 and CDR2: MGHRA and YSYEKL. This CDR3 region has 15 residues. DNA of the CDR3: TGCGCCAGCAGCCATCAGGGGACTGGGGCCAACGTCCTGACTTTC. It specifies CASSHQGTGANVLTF.

The J gene is TRBJ2-7, the V gene TRBV6-2 or TRBV6-3; 8 positions match TRBD1. This CDR3 spans 15 amino acids. J lost 5 bases, V lost 5 bases, and 11 bases had no gene match. CDR1 and CDR2 from the germline V gene are MNHEY and SVGEGT. CDR3 bases: TGTGCCAGCAGTCCCAGGGGGCGATCGGTCCACGAGCAGTACTTC. This codes for CASSPRGRSVHEQYF.

The table lists this clonotype with a few counts. This chain links TRBV20-1 with TRBJ1-5, with a tentative D call TRBD1 (5 bases). This CDR3 region has 12 residues. Germline V gene lookup returns CDR1 DFQATT and CDR2 SNEGSKA (reference sequence). Deletions cut 6 bases from V and 5 bases from J, with 11 bases between. CDR3: CSATGLHQPQHF. DNA of the CDR3: TGCAGTGCCACGGGACTCCATCAGCCCCAGCATTTT.

This clonotype was counted only a few times. The chain employs TRBV3-1 and TRBJ1-5; no clear D gene. The CDR3 runs 15 residues. V shed 0 bases and J shed 5 bases, with 11 bases lying between them. CDR1 is LGHDT, CDR2 YNNKEL, per germline (reference sequence). DNA of the CDR3: TGTGCCAGCAGCCAAGATTTAAGAGGAGATCAGCCCCAGCATTTT. Translated: CASSQDLRGDQPQHF.

This clonotype was observed at least ten times. The V and J genes are TRBV12-3 or TRBV12-4 and TRBJ2-7; 7 bases agree with TRBD1. The CDR3 length is 13 residues. V trimming: 6 bases; J trimming: 4 bases; junction bases outside the gene matches: 6. CDR3 loop: CASSNRGAYEQYF. The DNA for the CDR3 is TGTGCCAGCAGCAACAGGGGTGCTTACGAGCAGTACTTC.

A remark on this clonotype: Since a much larger clone is just one base distant, this may be a read error. This chain links TRBV11-2 with TRBJ2-7, with 7 bases matching TRBD2. Germline CDR1 reads SGHAT; CDR2 reads FQNNGV. This CDR3 is built from 14 residues. CDR3 DNA sequence: TGTACCAGCAGCTTTGGGTCTAGCGGCGGAGAGCAGTACTTC. It codes for CTSSFGSSGGEQYF.

V is TRBV10-3 and J is TRBJ2-7; D perhaps matches TRBD1 (6 bases). CDR3 length: 13 amino acids. Trimming shortened V by 2 bases and J by 3 bases, and 8 bases separated the two germline ends. Germline CDR1 and CDR2: ENHRY and SYGVKD. CDR3 protein: CAISERQVYEQYF. CDR3 sequence (DNA): TGTGCCATCAGTGAGAGACAGGTCTACGAGCAGTACTTC.

There are a few counts of this clonotype. The rearrangement links TRBV28 to TRBJ1-5, with TRBD1 as a possible D gene (5 bases). The CDR3 length is 14 residues. Trimming shortened V by 8 bases and J by 7 bases, and 18 bases separated the two germline ends. CDR1 and CDR2 (germline): MDHEN, SYDVKM. The DNA of the CDR3 is TGTGCCAGCTCCCAACCGGGGGGTGCGCAGCCCCAGCATTTT. Translating gives CASSQPGGAQPQHF. Using reference TRBV28 and TRBJ1-5 for the parts outside the CDR3, the full variable domain is DVKVTQSSRYLVKRTGEKVFLECVQDMDHENMFWYRQDPGLGLRLIYFSYDVKMKEKGDIPEGYSVSREKKERFSLILESASTNQTSMYLCASSQPGGAQPQHFGDGTRLSIL.

The J gene is TRBJ1-2, the V gene TRBV6-1; no clear D gene. This CDR3 is 11 amino acids long. V lost 6 bases and J 5 bases, leaving 7 bases between the germline ends. The germline V gene encodes CDR1 MNHNS and CDR2 SASEGT. The CDR3 bases are TGTGCCAGCAGCCTACAGTATGGCTACACCTTC. It encodes CASSLQYGYTF.

This clonotype was recorded many times. This chain links TRBV5-1 with TRBJ2-7, with a tentative D call TRBD2 (6 bases). The CDR3 is made up of 15 amino acids. Germline V CDR1 and CDR2: SGHRS, YFSETQ. The V end was cut by 2 bases, the J end by 0 bases, with 12 bases between. As DNA, the CDR3 is TGCGCCAGCAGCTTCGGTAGCGGTAGCTCCTACGAGCAGTACTTC. Amino acid sequence: CASSFGSGSSYEQYF.

This clonotype was detected many times. This rearrangement joins TRBV2 to TRBJ1-6, with TRBD1 matching 8 bases. CDR1 and CDR2 from the germline V gene are SNHLY and FYNNEI. CDR3 size: 15 residues. Losses at the gene ends were 10 bases for V and 10 bases for J; bases not matched to a gene: 15. CDR3 region: CATSPPGQARSPLHF. In DNA, the CDR3 is TGTGCCACCTCACCCCCGGGACAGGCGAGATCACCCCTCCACTTT.

The J gene is TRBJ2-3, the V gene TRBV10-3; TRBD1 might be the D (5 bases). CDR3 length equals 16 residues. Germline V gene lookup returns CDR1 ENHRY and CDR2 SYGVKD. V was shortened by 5 bases and J by 2 bases, with 17 bases between the two germline ends. The CDR3 nucleotides read TGTGCCATCAGTAGGCTGACAGAAGAAACCACAGATACGCAGTATTTT. Amino acid sequence: CAISRLTEETTDTQYF.

Ten or more counts support this clonotype. This chain uses TRBV20-1 with TRBJ1-1, with TRBD1 as a possible D gene (5 bases). V lost 2 bases, J lost 5 bases, and 15 bases lay in between. Germline assignment: CDR1 DFQATT and CDR2 SNEGSKA (reference sequence). The length of the CDR3 is 14 residues. The CDR3 is CSARYVGGGTEAFF. Written as DNA, the CDR3 is TGCAGTGCTAGATACGTTGGGGGGGGGACTGAAGCTTTCTTT.

This clonotype has a handful of counts. The chain employs TRBV5-1 and TRBJ2-5, with 7 bases fitting TRBD2. The CDR3 consists of 16 residues. From germline, CDR1 is SGHRS and CDR2 YFSETQ. The trim removed 1 base at V and 2 bases at J, leaving 8 bases unmatched. This chain's CDR3 is CASSLSSAGKQETQYF. In DNA, the CDR3 is TGCGCCAGCAGCTTGTCCTCAGCGGGGAAACAAGAGACCCAGTACTTC. The entire variable domain, with the rest obtained from reference TRBV5-1 and TRBJ2-5, is as follows: KAGVTQTPRYLIKTRGQQVTLSCSPISGHRSVSWYQQTPGQGLQFLFEYFSETQRNKGNFPGRFSGRQFSNSRSEMNVSTLELGDSALYLCASSLSSAGKQETQYFGPGTRLLVL.

This clonotype was seen repeatedly, ten times or more. The chain's CDR3 is CASSDDYRQGYAYEQYF. CDR3 DNA: TGTGCCAGCAGTGACGACTACAGACAGGGCTATGCCTACGAGCAGTACTTC. The genes are TRBV6-1 and TRBJ2-7; 7 bases align to TRBD1. V was clipped by 3 bases and J by 2 bases; unmatched bases: 13. The germline V gene has CDR1 MNHNS and CDR2 SASEGT. There are 17 residues in the CDR3.

This clonotype came up many times. The chain has TRBV11-2 and TRBJ2-5; 7 bases map to TRBD1. Germline loops: CDR1 SGHAT, CDR2 FQNNGV. The V gene end was trimmed by 3 bases and the J gene end by 0 bases; junction bases not matched to a gene: 4. The CDR3 consists of 15 residues. This CDR3 reads CASSFAQGYQETQYF. CDR3 bases: TGTGCCAGCAGCTTTGCACAGGGGTACCAAGAGACCCAGTACTTC.

J is TRBJ1-5 and V is TRBV20-1, with D perhaps matching TRBD1 (6 bases). Trimming stripped 1 base from V and 0 bases from J, with 19 bases between. The CDR3 has 18 amino acids. Germline lookup yields CDR1 DFQATT and CDR2 SNEGSKA (reference sequence). This CDR3 reads CSARVALSGQHSNQPQHF. The CDR3, as DNA: TGCAGTGCTAGAGTCGCCCTCTCGGGACAACATAGCAATCAGCCCCAGCATTTT.

This clonotype was detected many times. The genes are TRBV20-1 and TRBJ2-5, with 12 positions matching TRBD2. Looked up from germline, CDR1 is DFQATT and CDR2 is SNEGSKA (reference sequence). The CDR3 is 14 amino acids. Germline trimming cut 5 bases from V and 4 bases from J; bases unmatched to any gene: 5. Here the CDR3 reads CSARTSGVLETQYF. CDR3 DNA: TGCAGTGCTCGGACTAGCGGGGTGCTAGAGACCCAGTACTTC.